This section outlines one T cell receptor (beta chain) sequence together with its context. This sample is part of a study of blood T cell repertoires in COVID-19. Background on the study: Acute-phase and convalescent COVID-19 samples originated in the United States, Italy and Spain.

Trimming removed 0 bases from V and 0 bases from J; junction bases left unmatched: 4. This CDR3 contains 17 residues. Germline values: CDR1 MGHRA, CDR2 YSYEKL. Clones were sequenced by immunoSEQ multiplex PCR, and TCRdb holds only the in-frame ones, with some missing. This sample has some 130,000 clones, with about 85% found just once. This chain connects TRBV4-1 to TRBJ2-1, with TRBD2 identical over 8 bases. This receptor was identified in a human donor in a cohort sampled during active COVID-19. The material sequenced was peripheral blood. CDR3 loop: CASSQEWSGSSYNEQFF. For the CDR3, the DNA is TGCGCCAGCAGCCAAGAATGGAGCGGGAGCTCCTACAATGAGCAGTTCTTC.